This T cell receptor beta chain stems from a study of regulatory T cells in long-lasting Graves disease. Overall study: Under 3 months of antithyroid drugs had been taken by newly diagnosed Graves' patients. Notes on the study in general: Persistent Graves' patients showed a TCR diversity that was lower than that of newly diagnosed ones. Accuracy may have suffered from the small sample size. Among samples with persistent disease, TRBV28, TRBJ1-2 and TRBJ2-5 were favored.

Germline CDR1 SEHNR, CDR2 FQNEAQ (reference sequence). There are 14 residues in the CDR3. The J segment lost 5 bases and the V segment lost 1 base, leaving 2 bases of the junction unmatched. There are a few counts of this clonotype. The antigen is not known. CDR3 regions were amplified by Arm-PCR using iRepertoire HTBI primers to build TCR beta libraries. TCRdb itself ran the multiplex PCR reads through MiXCR, one entry per CDR3 protein. The sample includes some 250,000 distinct CDR3 sequences, around 19% seen only once; the top ten take around 21%. Time point meaning: newly diagnosed GD, antithyroid drugs for less than 3 months. Researchers made the TCR library from RNA that was extracted from PBMCs.

Sequencing used peripheral blood mononuclear cells (PBMCs), obtained at new diagnosis, from a patient treated with antithyroid drugs. The chain is built from TRBV7-9 and TRBJ2-3; 8 bases fit TRBD1. The sequence came from a female donor with Graves disease. This CDR3 is CASSLGTGRDTQYF. CDR3 nucleotide sequence: TGTGCCAGCAGCTTAGGGACAGGGAGAGATACGCAGTATTTT.